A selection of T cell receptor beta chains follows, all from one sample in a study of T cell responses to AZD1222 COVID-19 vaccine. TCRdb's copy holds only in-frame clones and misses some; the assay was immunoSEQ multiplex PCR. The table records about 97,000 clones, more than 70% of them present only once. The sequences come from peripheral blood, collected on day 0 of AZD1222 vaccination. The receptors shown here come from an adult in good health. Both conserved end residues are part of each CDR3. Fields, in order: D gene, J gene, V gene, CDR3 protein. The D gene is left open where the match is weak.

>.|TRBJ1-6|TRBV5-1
CASSLGGFMNSPLHF
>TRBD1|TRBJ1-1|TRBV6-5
CASRTGGENTEAFF
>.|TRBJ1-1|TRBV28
CASRRDASNTEAFF
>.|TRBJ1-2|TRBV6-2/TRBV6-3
CASSLRSQGGYTF
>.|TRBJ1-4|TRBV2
CASRMTANNEKLFF
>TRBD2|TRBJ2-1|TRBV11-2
CASSLLAGVNEQFF
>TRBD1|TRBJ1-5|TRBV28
CASRSKTGYNQPQHF
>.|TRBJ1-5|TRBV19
CASSMSAGIPNQPQHF
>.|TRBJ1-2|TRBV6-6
CASSPPGDRLYGYTF
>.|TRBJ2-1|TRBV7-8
CASSSGASYNEQFF
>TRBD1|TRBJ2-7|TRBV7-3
CASSPSGGYEQYF
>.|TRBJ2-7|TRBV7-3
CASSFLVGEVSEQYF
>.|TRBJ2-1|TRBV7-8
CASSELSYNEQFF
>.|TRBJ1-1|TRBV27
CASSRAGKGTEAFF
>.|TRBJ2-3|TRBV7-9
CASSPRWVAGTDTQYF
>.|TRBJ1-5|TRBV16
CASSQSSPGVTNQPQHF
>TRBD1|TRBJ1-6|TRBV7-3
CASSVQGSYNSPLHF
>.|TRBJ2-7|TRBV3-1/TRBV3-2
CASRRQGGGSYEQYF
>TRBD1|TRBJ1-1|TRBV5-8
CASSARTGGTEAFF
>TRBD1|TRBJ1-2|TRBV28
CASSVPDRAFYGYTF
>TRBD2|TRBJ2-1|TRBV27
CASSLSTASGYNEQFF
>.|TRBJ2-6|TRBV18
CASSPQPVGVSSGANVLTF
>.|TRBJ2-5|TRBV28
CASTRAGEPREAQYF